Given below is one T cell receptor beta chain in context. Its antigen is as yet unknown. The V gene end was trimmed by 7 bases and the J gene end by 2 bases; junction bases not matched to a gene: 4. Germline-derived CDR1 and CDR2 are WSHSY and SAAADI. The CDR3 loop spans 13 amino acids. Libraries were prepared by immunoSEQ multiplex PCR; TCRdb keeps only in-frame clonotypes and omits some of them. The sample comprises about 99,000 clones, around 90% of which are singletons, and about 2.9% rests with the top ten. This sample stems from a study of T cell responses to AZD1222 COVID-19 vaccine. Broader study findings: Targets within unmutated variant regions were reportedly found for nearly half of spike-specific TCRs. Spike-specific TCR breadth and depth were elevated following two AZD1222 doses.

This chain joins TRBV10-2 and TRBJ2-5, with 7 nucleotides matching TRBD1. This sample comprised peripheral blood, obtained on day 0 of AZD1222 vaccination. The source is an adult in good health. The DNA of the CDR3 is TGCGCCAGCAAAGAGACAGGGCAAGAGACCCAGTACTTC. Translating it yields CASKETGQETQYF.